This T cell receptor (beta chain) was recorded in a study of shared clonotypes between healthy human individuals. Study-wide findings and caveats: The study found 4.5% to 5% of naive CD4 clonotypes shared across a few donors. Non-shared clonotypes displayed generation probabilities falling below those of clonotypes present in all four donors.

The junction had 5 bases not matched to a gene; V was cut back by 4 bases and J by 1 base. Germline V gene lookup returns CDR1 ENHRY and CDR2 SYGVKD. This CDR3 comprises 16 residues. Every donor was a Caucasian adult from Nashville, Tennessee. In this sample, this clone turned up a few times. Antigen specificity is unknown. The protocol was immunoSEQ multiplex PCR, while the TCRdb copy is restricted to in-frame clones and leaves out a portion. The table records 850,000 to 1,200,000 clones, roughly 75% of them present only once. The chain carries TRBV10-3 and TRBJ2-3, with TRBD2 matching over 10 bases. This receptor was taken from a man between 18 and 29 years old in good health. Sequencing was performed on memory CD4+ T cells sorted from blood. The subset: CD45RA-negative fraction. The CDR3 region has the DNA TGTGCCATCAGTGCACTAACTAGCGGGGGCACAGATACGCAGTATTTT. Translation gives CAISALTSGGTDTQYF.